The present entry profiles one T cell receptor beta chain with its context. Its antigen is unidentified. This entry comes from a study of shared clonotypes between healthy human individuals. Study conclusions and caveats: Owing to a small donor count, the genetic and exposure-history diversity represented was limited.

Approximately 87 million PBMCs went into genomic DNA for unsorted samples. Investigators spread the genomic DNA of each subset evenly over several immunoSEQ plates. Here immunoSEQ multiplex PCR was the method, and the copy in TCRdb shows in-frame clones only, minus some. The data contain 75,000 to 100,000 clones, around 43% of them singletons. Losses at the gene ends were 5 bases for V and 4 bases for J; bases not matched to a gene: 6. The CDR3 runs to 14 residues. Germline-derived CDR1 and CDR2 are SGHRS and YFSETQ. The origin of this receptor is a woman between 40 and 50 years old in good health. Some clones in this sample may be carry-over from other donors' samples. The chain couples TRBV5-1 to TRBJ2-7; 10 positions agree with TRBD1. Material: PBMCs. CDR3 in DNA: TGCGCCAGCAGAAATTGGGGACAGGGGTACGAGCAGTACTTC. Translation gives CASRNWGQGYEQYF.